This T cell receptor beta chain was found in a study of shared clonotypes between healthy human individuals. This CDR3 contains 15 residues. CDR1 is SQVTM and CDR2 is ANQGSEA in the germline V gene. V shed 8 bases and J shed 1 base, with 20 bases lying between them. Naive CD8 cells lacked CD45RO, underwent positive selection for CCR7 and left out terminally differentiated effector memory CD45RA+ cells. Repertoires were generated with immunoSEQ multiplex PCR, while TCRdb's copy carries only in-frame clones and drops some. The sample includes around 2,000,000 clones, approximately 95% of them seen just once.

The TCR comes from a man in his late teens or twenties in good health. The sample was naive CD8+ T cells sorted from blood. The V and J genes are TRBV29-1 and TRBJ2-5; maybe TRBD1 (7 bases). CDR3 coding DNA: TGCAGCACTATAGCAGGGGGGTTTAGCCAAGAGACCCAGTACTTC. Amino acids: CSTIAGGFSQETQYF.